A selection of T cell receptor beta chains follows, all from one sample in a study of shared clonotypes between healthy human individuals. The protocol was immunoSEQ multiplex PCR, while the TCRdb copy is restricted to in-frame clones and leaves out a portion. Here the sample spans about 2.3 million clones, roughly 90% being singletons. Input material: naive CD4+ T cells from PBMCs. The source is a man aged 18 to 35 in good health. Some clones in this sample may be carry-over from other donors' samples. CDR3s include the opening cysteine and the closing phenylalanine or tryptophan. The D gene is left open where the match is weak. Not every row has a clone size; where given, it reads once, few, many or a size class.

>TRBV9|.|TRBJ1-3|.
TGTGCCAGCAGCGTGGGGGTTACAGGGTTAGGAAACACCATATATTTT
CASSVGVTGLGNTIYF
>TRBV18|.|TRBJ1-1|.
TGTGCCAGCTCACCTCAGGCCCCCCCAACCCGCACTGAAGCTTTCTTT
CASSPQAPPTRTEAFF
>TRBV28|few|TRBJ1-1|.
TGTGCCAGCAGCCTACAGGAAGGCACTGAAGCTTTCTTT
CASSLQEGTEAFF
>TRBV5-4|.|TRBJ2-2|TRBD1
TGTGCCAGCAGCCCCCGGGACAGGGACCCCGGGGAGCTGTTTTTT
CASSPRDRDPGELFF
>TRBV7-3|once|TRBJ2-1|.
.
CASSLSWGSGTTLFF
>TRBV5-1|once|TRBJ1-1|.
TGCGCCAGCAGCCCAACGCGGGGGAACACTGAAGCTTTCTTT
CASSPTRGNTEAFF
>TRBV28|.|TRBJ2-6|.
TGTGCCAGCAGTAGACCCGGGGGCGGTGGGGCCAACGTCCTGACTTTC
CASSRPGGGGANVLTF
>TRBV29-1|.|TRBJ2-1|TRBD2
TGCAGCGTTGACGGGGCGGGAGAGGTCTCCTACAATGAGCAGTTCTTC
CSVDGAGEVSYNEQFF
>TRBV29-1|once|TRBJ2-7|.
TGCAGCGTTCTAGGACTCTACGAGCAGTACTTC
CSVLGLYEQYF
>TRBV7-2|once|TRBJ1-1|.
TGTGCCAGCAGCCTCACAGTACTGAACACTGAAGCTTTCTTT
CASSLTVLNTEAFF
>TRBV11-2|once|TRBJ1-6|.
TGTGCCAGCAGCTTAGAAGCCAATTATAATTCACCCCTCCACTTT
CASSLEANYNSPLHF
>TRBV5-1|.|TRBJ1-5|.
TGCGCCAGCAGCTTTCTGGGACTCAGCAATCAGCCCCAGCATTTT
CASSFLGLSNQPQHF
>TRBV7-2|.|TRBJ2-7|.
TGTGCCAGCAGCCGCTCTGTAGGTAACTCCTACGAGCAGTACTTC
CASSRSVGNSYEQYF
>TRBV6-5|.|TRBJ1-1|TRBD1
TGTGCCAGCAGGAATCCGACAGGGCATTTGTCTGAAGCTTTCTTT
CASRNPTGHLSEAFF
>TRBV28|.|TRBJ2-7|TRBD2
TGTGCCAGCAGCTTCCTAGCGGGGAGCTCCTACGAGCAGTACTTC
CASSFLAGSSYEQYF
>TRBV7-8|.|TRBJ1-1|.
TGTGCCAGCAGCCGCCGGGGAGAAAACAAGAACACTGAAGCTTTCTTT
CASSRRGENKNTEAFF
>TRBV27|.|TRBJ2-7|.
TGTGCCAGCCGCGCCCGGGGCACCTCCTACGAGCAGTACTTC
CASRARGTSYEQYF
>TRBV4-2|.|TRBJ2-1|.
TGTGCCAGCAGCCTACCCGGCGGTAGCGGAAATTACAATGAGCAGTTCTTC
CASSLPGGSGNYNEQFF
>TRBV18|.|TRBJ2-2|.
TGTGCCAGCTCACCGCCGACAGGCCTATCGACCGGGGAGCTGTTTTTT
CASSPPTGLSTGELFF
>TRBV11-1|.|TRBJ2-4|.
TGTGCCAGCAGCCCCGTACAAAACATTCAGTACTTC
CASSPVQNIQYF
>TRBV7-3|.|TRBJ1-4|.
TGTGCCAGCAGCTTAACCTCGGTGCAGCCAGCTAATGAAAAACTGTTTTTT
CASSLTSVQPANEKLFF
>TRBV7-7|.|TRBJ2-5|.
TGTGCCAGCAGCAACAGGGTATGGGAGACCCAGTACTTC
CASSNRVWETQYF
>TRBV7-2|.|TRBJ1-1|TRBD1
TGTGCCAGCAGCACCGGACAGGTTATCGGAGCTTTCTTT
CASSTGQVIGAFF
>TRBV19|.|TRBJ2-7|TRBD1
TGTGCCAGTAGTTTCCGTCGACAGGGTATCTACGAGCAGTACTTC
CASSFRRQGIYEQYF
>TRBV18|few|TRBJ1-5|TRBD1
TGTGCCAGCGGAGGGACAGGGGTGGATCAGCCCCAGCATTTT
CASGGTGVDQPQHF
>TRBV4-1|.|TRBJ2-3|TRBD1
TGCGCCAGCAGCCAAAGTGGGACAGGGGGCACAGATACGCAGTATTTT
CASSQSGTGGTDTQYF
>TRBV7-9|.|TRBJ2-7|.
TGTGCCAGCAGCCTAACCACCTACGAGCAGTACTTC
CASSLTTYEQYF
>TRBV25-1|.|TRBJ1-3|.
TGTGCCAGCAGTTCTCAAACAGGGAAGGTTGGAAACACCATATATTTT
CASSSQTGKVGNTIYF
>TRBV6-5|.|TRBJ2-5|.
TGTGCCATGAGGCAGCGCGAGACCCAGTACTTC
CAMRQRETQYF
>TRBV9|.|TRBJ2-5|.
TGTGCCAGCAGCGTGTTGGCGGACCAAGAGACCCAGTACTTC
CASSVLADQETQYF
>TRBV12-2|.|TRBJ2-4|.
TGTGCATCACAAGAGGGTGGGGGAACCAAAAACATTCAGTACTTC
CASQEGGGTKNIQYF
>TRBV9|.|TRBJ1-3|.
TGTGCCAGCAGCGTAGCCAACTCTGGAAACACCATATATTTT
CASSVANSGNTIYF
>TRBV5-5|.|TRBJ2-7|.
TGTGCCAGCAGCTCGACCGACAGCTACGAGCAGTACTTC
CASSSTDSYEQYF
>TRBV10-3|.|TRBJ1-2|TRBD1
TGTGCCATCAGCCAAGGACAGGCTAACTATGGCTACACCTTC
CAISQGQANYGYTF
>TRBV7-8|.|TRBJ1-3|.
TGTGCCAGCAGCTTACCAGGACAGATAGGCGGAAACACCATATATTTT
CASSLPGQIGGNTIYF
>TRBV6-1|.|TRBJ2-1|TRBD2
TGTGCCAGCGAGACTAGCGGCCGCTCCTACAATGAGCAGTTCTTC
CASETSGRSYNEQFF
>TRBV5-1|.|TRBJ2-7|TRBD2
TGCGCCAGCAGCTCCTCCGGGACTAGTAACGAGCAGTACTTC
CASSSSGTSNEQYF
>TRBV27|.|TRBJ1-3|.
TGTGCCAGCAGCCTCACCAGGGGAAACACCATATATTTT
CASSLTRGNTIYF
>TRBV28|.|TRBJ2-3|.
TGTGCCAGCAGGTCACAGGGCGCGGGTACAGATACGCAGTATTTT
CASRSQGAGTDTQYF
>TRBV30|.|TRBJ1-1|.
TGTGCCTGGAGTCTGAATGGGTACGTGGGCACTGAAGCTTTCTTT
CAWSLNGYVGTEAFF
>TRBV7-9|.|TRBJ2-1|.
TGTGCCAGCAGCTTCGGGGGTAGCGGAGGGCTTGGTGAGCAGTTCTTC
CASSFGGSGGLGEQFF
>TRBV4-3|.|TRBJ2-5|TRBD2
TGCGCCAGCAGCCAAGTTAGCGGGAGGGCCTGGGAGCAGTACTTC
CASSQVSGRAWEQYF
>TRBV30|.|TRBJ2-5|.
TGTTCCTCCGGGGGCGTGGAGACCCAGTACTTC
CSSGGVETQYF
>TRBV19|.|TRBJ1-3|TRBD1
TGTGCCAGTAGTATGACAGGGTCTGGAAACACCATATATTTT
CASSMTGSGNTIYF
>TRBV5-1|.|TRBJ2-1|TRBD2
TGCGCCAGCAGCGCCCGACTAGCGGACCCCTACAATGAGCAGTTCTTC
CASSARLADPYNEQFF
>TRBV20-1|.|TRBJ1-1|.
TGCAGTGCTTCCAACCGGGACCGCGCTTTCTTT
CSASNRDRAFF
>TRBV10-1|.|TRBJ2-1|.
TGCGCCGGGGAAAGGCCCTATCGAATCGATGAGCAGTTCTTC
CAGERPYRIDEQFF
>TRBV7-9|few|TRBJ1-4|.
TGTGCCAGCAGCTTACGGGGGAAGTATGAAAAACTGTTTTTT
CASSLRGKYEKLFF
>TRBV28|.|TRBJ2-1|.
TGTGCCAGCTCCGGGAGTGCTGCGGATAAGAATGAGCAGTTCTTC
CASSGSAADKNEQFF
>TRBV5-8|once|TRBJ2-7|.
TGTGCCAGCAGCTTCAGATTTTCCTACGAGCAGTACTTC
CASSFRFSYEQYF
>TRBV21-1|.|TRBJ1-5|.
TGTGCCAGCAGCAGCTACAGGGGGTTAGATCAGCCCCAGCATTTT
CASSSYRGLDQPQHF
>TRBV6-5|.|TRBJ1-5|.
TGTGCCAGCAGTGCCACGAACAGCAATCAGCCCCAGCATTTT
CASSATNSNQPQHF
>TRBV28|.|TRBJ2-5|TRBD2
TGTGCCAGCAGCCGGTCGGGACTAGCGGGAGCTCGGGAGACCCAGTACTTC
CASSRSGLAGARETQYF
>TRBV7-9|.|TRBJ2-7|TRBD2
TGTGCCAGCAGCCAATCGGTAGCGGGAGTATACGAGCAGTACTTC
CASSQSVAGVYEQYF
>TRBV4-1|.|TRBJ2-7|.
TGCGCCAGCAGCCAAGTCCCGATTACAAGAAACTACGAGCAGTACTTC
CASSQVPITRNYEQYF